These 3 T cell receptor beta chains were sequenced from one sample in a study of identical twins. TCRdb analysed the 5' RACE reads with MiXCR anew, one entry per CDR3 protein. The sample has fewer than 250,000 distinct CDR3 sequences, 15% to 20% seen once. These data are also associated with another study on T cells expressing NK-cell markers.

Material: CD8+ T cells sorted from blood. The receptors come from a woman younger than 30 in good health.

Worth noting for this clonotype: Germline is not matched at one junction end, which may reflect a read error. The rearrangement links TRBV10-3 to TRBJ2-3; weak D call: TRBD2 (5 bases). Per the germline V gene, CDR1 is ENHRY and CDR2 is SYGVKD. CDR3 length equals 11 residues. The CDR3 sequence is CAIGRDGYPKF. DNA of the CDR3: TGTGCCATTGGTCGGGATGGGTACCCAAAATTT.

This clonotype occurred a few times. The CDR3 DNA follows: TGTGCCAGCAGTGTACAGGGGATAAACGAGCAGTACTTC. This sequence encodes CASSVQGINEQYF. The V gene is TRBV12-3 or TRBV12-4, the J gene TRBJ2-7; 7 bases map to TRBD1. The length of the CDR3 is 13 residues. Unmatched junction bases numbered 6, after V lost 5 bases and J lost 5 bases.

CDR3 sequence reads: CSVQDRGSGELFF. CDR3 in DNA: TGCAGCGTGCAGGACAGGGGGAGCGGGGAGCTGTTTTTT. V is TRBV29-1 and J is TRBJ2-2; TRBD1 agrees at 10 bases. The ends lost 6 bases at V and 7 bases at J; junction bases unmatched: 5. This CDR3 region has 13 residues. The germline CDR1 and CDR2 sequences are SQVTM and ANQGSEA.